This T cell receptor (beta chain) was retrieved from a study of blood T cell repertoires in COVID-19. Study at large: T cells, B-cell-depleted T cells, or PBMCs provided the cDNA or gDNA that served as material.

There are a few counts of this clone. Study processing details: Nucleated cell counts were estimated from reference gene primer amplification. Profiled with immunoSEQ multiplex PCR; TCRdb holds only in-frame clones, not every one. The DNA was the basis for D and trimming; V, J and clone size are from that table. The profile shows around 260,000 clones, approximately 89% of them singletons. Germline V gives CDR1 SQVTM, CDR2 ANQGSEA. The CDR3 consists of 15 residues. V shed 6 bases and J shed 6 bases, with 22 bases lying between them. The sequence was obtained from a man aged 35 to 55 who had recovered from COVID-19. J is TRBJ2-3 and V is TRBV29-1, with D perhaps matching TRBD2 (6 bases). The sample taken for sequencing was peripheral blood. CDR3 protein: CSVPPSGFRGDTQYF. The CDR3 coding sequence is TGCAGCGTACCTCCATCGGGTTTTCGGGGGGATACGCAGTATTTT.